Reported below is one T cell receptor beta chain. What antigen it recognizes has not been identified. No base quality values were provided; no much bigger clone lies one nucleotide off. The time point tag for this specimen amounts to: week 3, after first cycle of checkpoint inhibitor. Blood samples were taken before treatment (T0) and at week 3 (W3), following the first cycle of checkpoint blockade. Except for a couple of patients with rapid clinical progression, response was assessed 12 weeks after the first infusion by RECIST 1.1; disease control meant complete response, partial response or stable disease. Patients were excluded for prior systemic cancer treatment, concomitant immunosuppressant therapy or synchronous other active malignancies. Sorted CD8+ memory and naive T cell subsets were sequenced at T0 and W3 from six patients, of whom three were progressing and three had disease control. Lymphoprep and SepMate tubes were used to isolate PBMC from blood, and red cell lysis was then performed. QIAamp DNA Blood Mini kits were used to extract DNA from PBMC and sorted T cell subsets. Before DNA extraction, CD8+ T cell subsets were live-sorted on a FACSAria III cytometer and then frozen. For flow cytometry, fresh PBMC were kept at 4 degrees C in PBS with around 2% fetal bovine serum and analyzed within 25 hours.

The CDR3, cysteine through phenylalanine, is 17 amino acids long. Only the CDR3 part of the read is kept: 51 bases, read in frame from the first base. Via the germline V gene (reference sequence), CDR1 is SEHNR and CDR2 FQNEAQ. At the junction V is shortened by 0 bases and J by 6 bases; bases outside the gene matches: 7. These data belong to a study of blood T cell dynamics during melanoma immunotherapy (dated by TCRdb to 2020 to 2021). In the study overall: Patients with metastatic melanoma were treated with first-line pembrolizumab or nivolumab plus ipilimumab as standard of care in the United Kingdom. Peripheral T cell receptor repertoires of metastatic melanoma patients were profiled before and after one cycle of checkpoint inhibitor therapy to find early correlates of response. A training cohort was formed from consecutive patients, and a further independent group of patients from the same centre was pooled into an external validation set. Here is what the overall study found, with its caveats: The relatively small sample size was acknowledged as a potential limitation on generalization of the results. The study was unable to establish whether the T cell clones driving the repertoire changes were melanoma-specific or instead reflected general immune activation. Of the sorted CD8+ subsets, TIE cells had both the highest clonality and the greatest similarity to cfDNA CDR3 sequences, which suggests active turnover converging on dominant clones.

For each sorted CD8+ T cell subset, the entire amount of extracted DNA went into the assay. The immunoSEQ TCRb Assay kit was used according to manufacturer instructions to amplify TCR beta CDR3 sequences from genomic DNA. The KAPA Library Quantification Kit for Illumina platforms was used to quantify pooled libraries by qPCR. Sequencing of the pooled libraries was done on an Illumina NextSeq 500, with clustering at about 0.6-1.1 pM. On the authors' methods: TCR data were analyzed using immunoSEQ ANALYZER and the R LymphoSeq package. A rearrangement efficiency score was calculated as productive divided by the sum of productive and non-productive CDR3 sequences. Within each patient, timepoints were compared pairwise for clonality, measured with the Gini coefficient, and for diversity, measured with the Renyi index at alpha=1. In LymphoSeq, clonal relatedness was computed with an edit distance of 3 and repertoire similarity was computed with the Bhattacharyya coefficient. To classify response, a linear discriminant analysis based on week-3 changes in clonality and diversity was built with the R MASS and caret packages. In TCRdb, the immuneACCESS table is reduced to in-frame sequences with V and J assigned. These tables do not hold every clone; where another copy was compared, an unresolved V gene accounts for under half, and the others remain unexplained. That table supplies the V and J calls and clone size; D and trimming were determined from the DNA. This sample is represented by 3,200 or so clones; about 96% of them were singletons. Of the sample, about 0.5% falls within the top ten clones.

This TCR was recovered from a human donor with melanoma. This material consisted of effector memory CD8+ T cells from blood, taken from a patient treated with checkpoint blockade. The chain is encoded by TRBV7-9 joined to TRBJ2-3, with 12 bases in between that match TRBD2. CDR3 loop: CASSLAGLAGLRDTQYF. The nucleotide sequence is TGTGCCAGCAGCTTAGCGGGACTAGCGGGTTTAAGGGATACGCAGTATTTT.